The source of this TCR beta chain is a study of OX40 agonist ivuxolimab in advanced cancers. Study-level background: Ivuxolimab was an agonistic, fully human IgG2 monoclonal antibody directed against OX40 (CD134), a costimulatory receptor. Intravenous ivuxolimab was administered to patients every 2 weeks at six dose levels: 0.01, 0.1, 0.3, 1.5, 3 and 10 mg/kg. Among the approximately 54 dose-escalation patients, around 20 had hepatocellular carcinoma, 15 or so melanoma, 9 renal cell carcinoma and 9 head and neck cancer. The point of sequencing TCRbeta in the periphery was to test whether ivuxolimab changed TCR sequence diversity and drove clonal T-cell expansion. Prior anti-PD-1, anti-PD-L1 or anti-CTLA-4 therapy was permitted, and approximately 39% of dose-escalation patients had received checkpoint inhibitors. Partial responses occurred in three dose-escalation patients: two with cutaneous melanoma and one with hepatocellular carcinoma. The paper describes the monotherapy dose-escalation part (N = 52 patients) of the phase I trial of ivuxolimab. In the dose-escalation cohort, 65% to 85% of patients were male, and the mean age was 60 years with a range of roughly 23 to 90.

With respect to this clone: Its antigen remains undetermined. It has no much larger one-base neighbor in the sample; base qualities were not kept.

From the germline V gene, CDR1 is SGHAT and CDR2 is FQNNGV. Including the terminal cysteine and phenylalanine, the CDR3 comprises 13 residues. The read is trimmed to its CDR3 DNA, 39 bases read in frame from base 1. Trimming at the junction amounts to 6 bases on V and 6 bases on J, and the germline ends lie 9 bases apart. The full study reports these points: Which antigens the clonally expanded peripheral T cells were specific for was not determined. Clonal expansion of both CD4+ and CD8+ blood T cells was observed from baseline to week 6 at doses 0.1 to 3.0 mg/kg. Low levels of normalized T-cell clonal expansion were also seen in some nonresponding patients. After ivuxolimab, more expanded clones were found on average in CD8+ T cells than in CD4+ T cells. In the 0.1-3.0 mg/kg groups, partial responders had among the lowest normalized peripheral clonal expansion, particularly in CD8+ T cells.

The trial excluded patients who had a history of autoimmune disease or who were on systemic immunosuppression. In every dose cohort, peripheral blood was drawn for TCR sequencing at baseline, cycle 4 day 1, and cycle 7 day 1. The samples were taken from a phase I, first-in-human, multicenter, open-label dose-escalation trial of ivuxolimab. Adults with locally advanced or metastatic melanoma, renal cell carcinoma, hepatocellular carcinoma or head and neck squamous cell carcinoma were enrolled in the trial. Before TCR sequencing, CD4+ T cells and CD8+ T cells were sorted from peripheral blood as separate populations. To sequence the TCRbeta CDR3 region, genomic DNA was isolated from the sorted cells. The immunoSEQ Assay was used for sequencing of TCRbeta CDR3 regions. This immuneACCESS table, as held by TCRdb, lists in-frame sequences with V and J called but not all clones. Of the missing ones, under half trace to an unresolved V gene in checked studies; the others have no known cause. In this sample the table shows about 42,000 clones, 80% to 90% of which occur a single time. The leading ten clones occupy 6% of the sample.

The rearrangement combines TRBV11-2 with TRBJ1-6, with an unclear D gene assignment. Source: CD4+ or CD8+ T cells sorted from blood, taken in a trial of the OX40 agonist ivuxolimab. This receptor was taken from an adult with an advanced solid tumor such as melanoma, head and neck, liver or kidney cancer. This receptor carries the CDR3 CASRPIANSPLHF. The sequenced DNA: TGTGCCAGCAGGCCTATCGCTAATTCACCCCTCCACTTT.